One and the same sample provided the 14 T cell receptor beta chains below, sequenced in a study of cytomegalovirus exposure and HLA in healthy donors. Sequencing used immunoSEQ multiplex PCR; TCRdb keeps in-frame clones, though not all of them. The sample holds roughly 150,000 clones, roughly nine tenths seen once. Sequencing used PBMCs. All receptors derive from a woman between 25 and 40 years old in good health and CMV-seronegative.

V gene TRBV28 combines with J gene TRBJ1-4; 7 bases map to TRBD1. Germline assignment: CDR1 MDHEN and CDR2 SYDVKM. There are 13 residues in the CDR3. Written as DNA, the CDR3 is TGTGCTACCCTGCAACGGGACAGAGGAAAACTGTTTTTT. Translated, it gives CATLQRDRGKLFF.

The J gene is TRBJ1-6, the V gene TRBV7-9, with 7 positions matching TRBD1. The CDR3 sequence is 18 residues long. J was trimmed by 0 bases and V by 5 bases; bases with no gene match: 10. Germline V gives CDR1 SEHNR, CDR2 FQNEAQ (reference sequence). CDR3: CASSPGTESLSYNSPLHF. The CDR3 bases are TGTGCCAGCAGCCCCGGGACAGAAAGTCTCTCCTATAATTCACCCCTCCACTTT.

V gene TRBV5-1 combines with J gene TRBJ1-1; no definite D call. The germline gives CDR1 SGHRS, CDR2 YFSETQ. The ends were cut back, 5 bases at V and 1 base at J, with 9 bases in the middle. This CDR3 region has 13 residues. CDR3 DNA: TGCGCCAGCAGTCGTGAGGAGAACACTGAAGCTTTCTTT. Protein: CASSREENTEAFF.

The chain joins TRBV4-3 to TRBJ2-7; TRBD2 might be the D (6 bases). CDR3 size: 18 residues. With 0 bases removed from V and 4 bases from J, the gap between germline ends came to 22 bases. Germline CDR1 is LGHNA and CDR2 is YSLEER. CDR3 DNA sequence: TGCGCCAGCAGCCAAGATTGGTTCTCTCGGGAGCGTCCGTACGAGCAGTACTTC. It encodes CASSQDWFSRERPYEQYF.

The rearrangement uses TRBV19 and TRBJ2-7; the match to TRBD1 covers 8 bases. CDR3 length equals 14 residues. Germline V gene sequence: CDR1 LNHDA, CDR2 SQIVND (reference sequence). V lost 3 bases to trimming and J lost 7 bases; unmatched junction nucleotides: 8. In DNA, the CDR3 is TGTGCCAGTAGTATGGGGGGACAGGCCGGAGAGCAGTACTTC. This encodes CASSMGGQAGEQYF.

This chain joins TRBV19 and TRBJ1-2; D perhaps matches TRBD1 (5 bases). V lost 6 bases, J lost 5 bases, and 16 bases lay in between. Looked up from germline, CDR1 is LNHDA and CDR2 is SQIVND (reference sequence). CDR3 length: 14 residues. In DNA form, the CDR3 reads TGTGCCAGTAGCAAACAGCGAAGGGGATATGGCTACACCTTC. Residues: CASSKQRRGYGYTF.

The chain employs TRBV27 and TRBJ2-3, with D uncertain. Trimming left V 6 bases short and J 2 bases short, with 6 bases between. In germline, CDR1 is MNHEY, CDR2 SMNVEV (reference sequence). The CDR3 length is 12 residues. The CDR3 is CASSRDTDTQYF. The CDR3 DNA is TGTGCCAGCAGCCGAGACACAGATACGCAGTATTTT.

The chain links TRBV28 to TRBJ2-7; D call uncertain. Per the germline V gene, CDR1 is MDHEN and CDR2 is SYDVKM. With 2 bases removed from V and 5 bases from J, the gap between germline ends came to 7 bases. This CDR3 is 12 amino acids long. CDR3 region: CASSLAGHEQYF. For the CDR3, the DNA is TGTGCCAGCAGTTTAGCTGGGCACGAGCAGTACTTC. The full variable domain, rest sourced from reference TRBV28 and TRBJ2-7, is DVKVTQSSRYLVKRTGEKVFLECVQDMDHENMFWYRQDPGLGLRLIYFSYDVKMKEKGDIPEGYSVSREKKERFSLILESASTNQTSMYLCASSLAGHEQYFGPGTRLTVT.

This chain links TRBV7-8 with TRBJ1-5; D call uncertain. CDR3 length: 19 amino acids. The V end was cut by 0 bases, the J end by 0 bases, with 18 bases between. Germline V CDR1 and CDR2: SGHVS, FQNEAQ. In DNA form, the CDR3 reads TGTGCCAGCAGCTTAGCGACTGGCCGGGGAACGTATAGCAATCAGCCCCAGCATTTT. Protein product: CASSLATGRGTYSNQPQHF.

CDR3: CASSPTNGGYNYEQYF. The CDR3 DNA follows: TGTGCCAGCTCACCGACCAACGGCGGGTATAACTACGAGCAGTACTTC. The V and J genes are TRBV18 and TRBJ2-7; D is possibly TRBD2 (5 bases). The germline V and J ends were trimmed by 3 bases and 3 bases, with 18 bases remaining between them. CDR1 and CDR2 (germline): KGHSH, LQKENI. The CDR3 contains 16 residues. Drawing the rest from reference TRBV18 and TRBJ2-7, the complete variable domain is NAGVMQNPRHLVRRRGQEARLRCSPMKGHSHVYWYRQLPEEGLKFMVYLQKENIIDESGMPKERFSAEFPKEGPSILRIQQVVRGDSAAYFCASSPTNGGYNYEQYFGPGTRLTVT.

The CDR3: CASSIKGSSYEQYF. The CDR3 region has the DNA TGTGCCAGTAGTATTAAAGGGTCTTCCTACGAGCAGTACTTC. V and J are TRBV19 and TRBJ2-7; the D is unclear. Deletions cut 3 bases from V and 1 base from J, with 10 bases between. The CDR3 runs to 14 residues. The germline V gene encodes CDR1 LNHDA and CDR2 SQIVND (reference sequence).

A few counts support this clone. The chain has TRBV6-5 and TRBJ2-2; 8 nucleotides line up with TRBD2. The CDR3 contains 14 residues. Germline V gene data show CDR1 as MNHEY and CDR2 as SVGAGI. V dropped 8 bases and J dropped 7; count of bases not matched to a gene: 9. In DNA, the CDR3 is TGTGCCAGCCGGGGAGCGGGGGATGTCGGGGAGCTGTTTTTT. Its protein product is CASRGAGDVGELFF.

The chain carries TRBV5-1 and TRBJ1-1, with 7 bases matching TRBD1. After removal of 4 bases from V and 4 bases from J, the junction contained 7 bases not matched to a gene. Germline V gene data show CDR1 as SGHRS and CDR2 as YFSETQ. There are 14 residues in the CDR3. CDR3 amino acids: CASSPETGPTEAFF. The CDR3 DNA sequence: TGCGCCAGCAGCCCCGAGACAGGGCCCACTGAAGCTTTCTTT.

The chain uses TRBV6-1 and TRBJ2-7; the D gene is possibly TRBD1 (6 bases). Trimming shortened V by 3 bases and J by 2 bases, and 11 bases separated the two germline ends. The CDR3 consists of 14 residues. CDR1 and CDR2 from the germline V gene are MNHNS and SASEGT. CDR3: CASSDGTPTYEQYF. The CDR3 nucleotides are TGTGCCAGCAGTGATGGGACACCAACCTACGAGCAGTACTTC.